This T cell receptor (beta chain) was profiled in a study of cytomegalovirus exposure and HLA in healthy donors. Notes on the study in general: Analysis was performed later, and it showed HLA-associated TCR beta chains to be more clonally expanded than equally common others.

The germline gives CDR1 SGHKS, CDR2 YYEKEE (reference sequence). This CDR3 has 17 amino acids. V lost 2 bases to trimming and J lost 2 bases, with 19 bases between them. This clone was seen a few times. Its antigen remains unidentified. Use of 60 Vbeta and 13 Jbeta primers characterized the PCR. Here immunoSEQ multiplex PCR was the method, and the copy in TCRdb shows in-frame clones only, minus some. Of around 260,000 clones in the sample, 75% to 85% were seen once. Material: PBMCs. The TCR originated in a girl aged 2-15 years in good health and CMV-seronegative. The V call is TRBV5-5, the J call TRBJ1-2, with no clear D. The CDR3 nucleotides read TGTGCCAGCAGCTTTGGTATAGTAGGCAGAGGGAACTATGGCTACACCTTC. This translates into CASSFGIVGRGNYGYTF.